A single sample gave rise to the 3 T cell receptor beta chains below, sequenced in a study of PD-L1 blockade in urothelial cancer. Assay: immunoSEQ multiplex PCR; the TCRdb copy retains only in-frame clones and omits some. The sample consists of tens of thousands of clones, 75% to 85% of them appearing once. This sample's time point: pretreatment peripheral blood. The sample in question was PBMCs, obtained around atezolizumab (anti-PD-L1) treatment. The receptors stem from a man between 65 and 85 years old with urothelial cancer.

CDR3 nucleotides: TGCAGCGTTGTACCTAGCGGGAGGGATACGCAGTATTTT. Translated, it gives CSVVPSGRDTQYF. V usage is TRBV29-1 and J usage is TRBJ2-3, with 11 bases lining up with TRBD2. The J segment lost 6 bases and the V segment lost 4 bases, leaving 3 bases of the junction unmatched. This CDR3 contains 13 residues. Germline loops: CDR1 SQVTM, CDR2 ANQGSEA.

This chain connects TRBV4-2 to TRBJ2-1; maybe TRBD2 (6 bases). Germline V gene sequence: CDR1 LGHNA, CDR2 YNFKEQ. This CDR3 comprises 16 residues. V was shortened by 0 bases and J by 8 bases, with 17 bases between the two germline ends. The CDR3 DNA sequence: TGTGCCAGCAGCCAAGAACGCGGGATAGCGGTGCATGAGCAGTTCTTC. Amino acids: CASSQERGIAVHEQFF.

This clone was detected once. V is TRBV5-1 and J is TRBJ1-4; 10 bases agree with TRBD1. Germline V lookup: CDR1 SGHRS, CDR2 YFSETQ. V trimming: 4 bases; J trimming: 5 bases; junction bases outside the gene matches: 8. CDR3 length: 16 amino acids. The CDR3 is CASSLHSGQGNEKLFF. In nucleotides, the CDR3 is TGCGCCAGCAGCCTGCACTCGGGACAGGGGAATGAAAAACTGTTTTTT.